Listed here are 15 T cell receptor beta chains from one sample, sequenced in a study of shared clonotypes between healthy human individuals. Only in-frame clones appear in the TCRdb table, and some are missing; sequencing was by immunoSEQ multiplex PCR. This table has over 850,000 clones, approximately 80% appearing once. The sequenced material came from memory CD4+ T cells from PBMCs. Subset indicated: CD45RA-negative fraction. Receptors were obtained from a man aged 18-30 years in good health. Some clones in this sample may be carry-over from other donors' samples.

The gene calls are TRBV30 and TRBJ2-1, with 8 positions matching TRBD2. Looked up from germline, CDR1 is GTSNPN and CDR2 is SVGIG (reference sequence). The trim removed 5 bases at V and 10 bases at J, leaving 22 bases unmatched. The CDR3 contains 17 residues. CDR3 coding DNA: TGTGCCTGGCTAGGCGGGCTTGAAATAGCGGGAAGAGGGGAGCAGTTCTTC. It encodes CAWLGGLEIAGRGEQFF.

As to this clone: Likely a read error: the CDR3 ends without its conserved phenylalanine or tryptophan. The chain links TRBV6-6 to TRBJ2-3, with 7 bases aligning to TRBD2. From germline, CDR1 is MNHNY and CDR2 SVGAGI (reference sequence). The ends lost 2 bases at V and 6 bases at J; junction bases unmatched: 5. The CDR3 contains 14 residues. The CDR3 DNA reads TGTGCCAGCAGTTACGCCCTAGCGGCGGATACGCAGTATATT. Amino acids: CASSYALAADTQYI.

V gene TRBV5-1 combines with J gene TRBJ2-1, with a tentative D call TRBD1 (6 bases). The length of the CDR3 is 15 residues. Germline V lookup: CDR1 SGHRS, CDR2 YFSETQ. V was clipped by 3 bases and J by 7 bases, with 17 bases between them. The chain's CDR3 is CASSWGRTLGNEQFF. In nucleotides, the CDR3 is TGCGCCAGCAGCTGGGGGCGGACCCTAGGGAATGAGCAGTTCTTC.

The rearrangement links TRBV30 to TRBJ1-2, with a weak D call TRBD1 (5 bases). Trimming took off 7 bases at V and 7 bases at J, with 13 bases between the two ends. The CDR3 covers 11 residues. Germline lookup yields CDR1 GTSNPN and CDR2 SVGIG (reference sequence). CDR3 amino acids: CASDRQGGYTF. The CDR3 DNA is TGTGCCTCGGACCGCCAGGGTGGCTACACCTTC.

This CDR3 is CASSRSSNYGYTF. The CDR3 coding sequence is TGTGCCAGCAGCCGCTCAAGTAACTATGGCTACACCTTC. The gene calls are TRBV5-8 and TRBJ1-2; D is uncertain. Germline V CDR1 and CDR2: SGHTS, YDEGEE. V was pared by 4 bases and J by 1 base, with 8 bases between. The CDR3 contains 13 residues. The full variable domain, rest sourced from reference TRBV5-8 and TRBJ1-2, is EAGVTQSPTHLIKTRGQQATLRCSPISGHTSVYWYQQALGLGLQFLLWYDEGEERNRGNFPPRFSGRQFPNYSSELNVNALELEDSALYLCASSRSSNYGYTFGSGTRLTVV.

CDR3 residues: CASSEGHRPNEKLFF. In DNA, the CDR3 is TGTGCCAGCAGTGAAGGGCACAGGCCGAATGAAAAACTGTTTTTT. The chain recombines TRBV6-1 with TRBJ1-4, with D perhaps matching TRBD1 (5 bases). CDR1 and CDR2 (germline): MNHNS, SASEGT. Deletions cut 1 base from V and 5 bases from J, with 11 bases between. The CDR3 has 15 amino acids.

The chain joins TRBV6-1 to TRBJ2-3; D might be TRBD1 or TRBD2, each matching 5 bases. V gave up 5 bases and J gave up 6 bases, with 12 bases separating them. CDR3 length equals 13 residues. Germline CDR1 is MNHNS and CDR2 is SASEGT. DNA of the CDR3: TGTGCCAGCAGTCGTGGGGGTTGGGATACGCAGTATTTT. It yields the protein CASSRGGWDTQYF.

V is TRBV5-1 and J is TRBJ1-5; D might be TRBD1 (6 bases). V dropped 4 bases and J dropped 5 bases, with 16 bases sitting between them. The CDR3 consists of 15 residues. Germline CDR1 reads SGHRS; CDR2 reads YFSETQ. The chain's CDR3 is CASSPQQGTYQPQHF. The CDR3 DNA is TGCGCCAGCAGCCCGCAACAGGGTACCTATCAGCCCCAGCATTTT.

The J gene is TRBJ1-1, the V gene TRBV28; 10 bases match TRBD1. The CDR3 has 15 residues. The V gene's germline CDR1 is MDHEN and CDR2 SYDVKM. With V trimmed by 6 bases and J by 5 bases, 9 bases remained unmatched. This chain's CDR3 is CASRSGTGVGTEAFF. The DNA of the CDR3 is TGTGCCAGCAGGTCCGGGACAGGGGTTGGAACTGAAGCTTTCTTT.

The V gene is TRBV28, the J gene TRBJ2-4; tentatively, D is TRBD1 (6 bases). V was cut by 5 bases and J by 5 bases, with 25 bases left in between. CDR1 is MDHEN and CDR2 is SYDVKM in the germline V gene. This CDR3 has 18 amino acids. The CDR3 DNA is TGTGCCAGCAGTCTCACCTTCCCCAGGGGAGCGCGCGAAAACATTCAGTACTTC. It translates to CASSLTFPRGARENIQYF.

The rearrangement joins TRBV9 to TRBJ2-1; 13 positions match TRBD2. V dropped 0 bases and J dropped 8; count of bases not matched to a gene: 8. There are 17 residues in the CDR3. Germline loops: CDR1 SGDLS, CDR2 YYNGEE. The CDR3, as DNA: TGTGCCAGCAGCGTAGCATTACTAGCGGGAGGGAAGGATGAGCAGTTCTTC. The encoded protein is CASSVALLAGGKDEQFF.

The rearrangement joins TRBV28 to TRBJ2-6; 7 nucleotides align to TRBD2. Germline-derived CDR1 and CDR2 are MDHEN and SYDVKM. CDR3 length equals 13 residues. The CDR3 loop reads CAGGETGANVLTF. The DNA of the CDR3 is TGTGCTGGGGGGGAGACTGGGGCCAACGTCCTGACTTTC.

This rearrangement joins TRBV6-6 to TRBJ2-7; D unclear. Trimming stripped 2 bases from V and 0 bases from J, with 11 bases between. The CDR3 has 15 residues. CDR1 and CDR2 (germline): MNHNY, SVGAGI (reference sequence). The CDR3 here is CASSYDLFFSYEQYF. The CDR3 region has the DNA TGTGCCAGCAGTTACGACTTATTCTTCTCCTACGAGCAGTACTTC.

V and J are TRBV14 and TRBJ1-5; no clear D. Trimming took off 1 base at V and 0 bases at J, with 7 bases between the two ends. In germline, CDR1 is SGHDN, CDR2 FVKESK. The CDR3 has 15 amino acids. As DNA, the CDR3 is TGTGCCAGCAGCCAAGGAGGGCTTAGCAATCAGCCCCAGCATTTT. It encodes CASSQGGLSNQPQHF.

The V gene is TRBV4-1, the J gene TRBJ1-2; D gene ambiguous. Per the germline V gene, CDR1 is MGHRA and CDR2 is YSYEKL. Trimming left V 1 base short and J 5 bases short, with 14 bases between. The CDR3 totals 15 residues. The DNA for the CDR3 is TGCGCCAGCAGCCAAGGGGAGGCGGAAGATTATGGCTACACCTTC. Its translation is CASSQGEAEDYGYTF.